This T cell receptor beta chain is from a study of blood T cell repertoires in COVID-19. As for the study in general: PBMCs, B-cell-depleted T cells, or T cells were the source of the cDNA or gDNA that made up the material.

Study processing details: Cell counts per sample came from amplifying reference gene primers. Clones were sequenced by immunoSEQ multiplex PCR, and TCRdb holds only the in-frame ones, with some missing. V and J calls and clone size come straight from that table; D and trimming were deduced from the DNA. The sample consists of around 99,000 clones, around 80% of them appearing once. This sequence was found in a human donor in a cohort sampled during active or convalescent COVID-19. Sequencing was done on a sample of peripheral blood.

CDR3 in amino acids: CATSYGLARTDTQYF. CDR3 DNA sequence: TGTGCCACCAGCTATGGACTAGCCCGCACAGATACGCAGTATTTT. The chain employs TRBV15 and TRBJ2-3; 8 nucleotides agree with TRBD2. After removal of 5 bases from V and 1 base from J, the junction contained 5 bases not matched to a gene. Germline CDR1 and CDR2: LNHNV and YYDKDF (reference sequence). The CDR3 runs 15 residues.